This T cell receptor beta chain was retrieved from a study of vaccination and CD4 T cells after COVID-19. Regarding treatment: 10-day PBMC culture with coronavirus spike peptide pools or control peptides (ViraFEST assay). Oncomine TCR Beta short-read sequencing was applied to DNA from cultured CD4+ T cells. MiXCR, run by TCRdb on the PCR reads, gives a single entry per CDR3 protein. Among about 15,000 distinct CDR3 sequences listed, about 74% were seen once. Per the germline V gene, CDR1 is SGHTA and CDR2 is FQGNSA. The CDR3 consists of 14 residues. V shed 7 bases, J shed 8 bases, and the junction held 9 bases outside the gene matches. A word on this clonotype: Its antigen is undetermined.

The chain joins TRBV7-2 to TRBJ2-2; TRBD1 agrees at 8 bases. The sequencing sample was made of CD4+ T cells from blood, cultured in vitro. The sequence was obtained from a human donor who had recovered from COVID-19. The CDR3 DNA sequence: TGTGCCAGCACCCCAGGGGGCCCGCTGGGGGAGCTGTTTTTT. It is translated as CASTPGGPLGELFF. The variable domain in full, completed from reference TRBV7-2 and TRBJ2-2, reads GAGVSQSPSNKVTEKGKDVELRCDPISGHTALYWYRQSLGQGLEFLIYFQGNSAPDKSGLPSDRFSAERTGGSVSTLTIQRTQQEDSAVYLCASTPGGPLGELFFGEGSRLTVL.